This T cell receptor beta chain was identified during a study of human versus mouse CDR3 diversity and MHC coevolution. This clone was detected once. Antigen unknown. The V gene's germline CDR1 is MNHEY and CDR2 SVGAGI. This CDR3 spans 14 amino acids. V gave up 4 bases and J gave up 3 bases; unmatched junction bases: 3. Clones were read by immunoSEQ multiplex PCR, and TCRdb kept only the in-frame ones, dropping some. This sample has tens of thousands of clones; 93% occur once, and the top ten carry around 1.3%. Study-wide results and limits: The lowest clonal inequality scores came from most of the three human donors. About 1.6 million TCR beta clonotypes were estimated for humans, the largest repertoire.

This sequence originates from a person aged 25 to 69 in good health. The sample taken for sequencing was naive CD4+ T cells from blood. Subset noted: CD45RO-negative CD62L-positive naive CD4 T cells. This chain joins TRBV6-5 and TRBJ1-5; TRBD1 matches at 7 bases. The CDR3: CASSSGQLNQPQHF. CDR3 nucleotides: TGTGCCAGCAGTTCGGGACAGCTCAATCAGCCCCAGCATTTT.